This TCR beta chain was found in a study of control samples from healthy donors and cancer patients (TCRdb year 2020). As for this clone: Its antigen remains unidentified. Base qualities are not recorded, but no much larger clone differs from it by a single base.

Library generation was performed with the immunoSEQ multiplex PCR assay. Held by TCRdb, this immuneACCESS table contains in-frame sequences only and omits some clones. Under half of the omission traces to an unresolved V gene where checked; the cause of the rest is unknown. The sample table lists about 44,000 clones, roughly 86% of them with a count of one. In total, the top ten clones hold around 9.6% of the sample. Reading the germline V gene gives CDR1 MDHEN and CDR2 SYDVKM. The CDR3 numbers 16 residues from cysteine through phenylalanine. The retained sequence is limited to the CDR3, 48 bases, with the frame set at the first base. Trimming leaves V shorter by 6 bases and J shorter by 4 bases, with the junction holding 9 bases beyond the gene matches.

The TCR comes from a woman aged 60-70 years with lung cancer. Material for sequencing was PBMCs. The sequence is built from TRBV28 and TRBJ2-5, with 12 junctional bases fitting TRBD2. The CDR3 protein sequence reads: CASSLKPGLAGETQYF. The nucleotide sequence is TGTGCCAGCAGCCTTAAGCCGGGACTAGCGGGAGAGACCCAGTACTTC.